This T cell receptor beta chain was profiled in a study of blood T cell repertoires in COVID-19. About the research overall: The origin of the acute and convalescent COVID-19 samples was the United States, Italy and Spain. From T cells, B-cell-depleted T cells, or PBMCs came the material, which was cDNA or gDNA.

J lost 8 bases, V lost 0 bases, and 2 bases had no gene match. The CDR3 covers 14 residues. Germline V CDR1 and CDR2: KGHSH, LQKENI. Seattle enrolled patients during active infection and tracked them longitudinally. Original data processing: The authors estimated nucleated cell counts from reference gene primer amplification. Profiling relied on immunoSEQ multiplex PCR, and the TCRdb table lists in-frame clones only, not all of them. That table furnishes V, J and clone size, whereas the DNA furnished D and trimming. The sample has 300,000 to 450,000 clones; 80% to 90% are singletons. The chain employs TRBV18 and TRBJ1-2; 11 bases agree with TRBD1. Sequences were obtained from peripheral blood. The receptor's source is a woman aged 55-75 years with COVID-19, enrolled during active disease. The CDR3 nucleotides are TGTGCCAGCTCACCACCCGGGACAGGGGGGGGCTACACCTTC. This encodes CASSPPGTGGGYTF. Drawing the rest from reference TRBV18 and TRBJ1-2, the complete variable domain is NAGVMQNPRHLVRRRGQEARLRCSPMKGHSHVYWYRQLPEEGLKFMVYLQKENIIDESGMPKERFSAEFPKEGPSILRIQQVVRGDSAAYFCASSPPGTGGGYTFGSGTRLTVV.